Each of the 16 T cell receptor beta chains below was sequenced from the same sample in a study of OX40 agonist ivuxolimab in advanced cancers. Profiling relied on immunoSEQ multiplex PCR, and the TCRdb table lists in-frame clones only, not all of them. The sample contains about 50,000 clones, approximately 89% of which appear only once. The source material was CD4+ or CD8+ T cells sorted from blood, sampled in a trial of the OX40 agonist ivuxolimab. The receptors originated from an adult with an advanced solid tumor such as melanoma, head and neck, liver or kidney cancer.

This clone was found a few times. The chain carries TRBV4-1 and TRBJ1-1, with D perhaps matching TRBD1 (5 bases). The CDR3 has 13 amino acids. Germline lookup yields CDR1 MGHRA and CDR2 YSYEKL. The ends were cut back, 1 base at V and 8 bases at J, with 11 bases in the middle. CDR3 protein: CASSQVRGSEAFF. In DNA form, the CDR3 reads TGCGCCAGCAGCCAAGTTAGGGGCTCAGAAGCTTTCTTT.

This clone appeared a few times. In DNA form, the CDR3 reads TGCGCCAGCAGCAACCAGGGAATGGATTCACCCCTCCACTTT. Translating gives CASSNQGMDSPLHF. The rearrangement uses TRBV5-1 and TRBJ1-6, with D tentatively TRBD1 (5 bases). This CDR3 comprises 14 residues. CDR1 SGHRS and CDR2 YFSETQ come from the germline V gene. V gave up 4 bases and J gave up 8 bases, with 13 bases separating them. The full variable domain, rest sourced from reference TRBV5-1 and TRBJ1-6, is KAGVTQTPRYLIKTRGQQVTLSCSPISGHRSVSWYQQTPGQGLQFLFEYFSETQRNKGNFPGRFSGRQFSNSRSEMNVSTLELGDSALYLCASSNQGMDSPLHFGNGTRLTVT.

J is TRBJ2-5 and V is TRBV5-6; D unclear. Per germline, CDR1 SGHDT and CDR2 YYEEEE. The CDR3 totals 16 residues. The ends were cut back, 4 bases at V and 3 bases at J, with 19 bases in the middle. CDR3 coding DNA: TGTGCCAGCAGCCCCCTAAGCATGTTTTCAGAAGAGACCCAGTACTTC. This translates into CASSPLSMFSEETQYF.

CDR3 sequence reads: CASSPSGSYEQYF. The CDR3 bases are TGTGCCAGCAGCCCATCTGGGTCCTACGAGCAGTACTTC. The V call is TRBV7-6, the J call TRBJ2-7; D call uncertain. Germline assignment: CDR1 SGHVS and CDR2 FNYEAQ. This CDR3 has 13 residues. The ends were cut back, 5 bases at V and 1 base at J, with 9 bases in the middle.

The chain is built from TRBV11-3 and TRBJ1-1; TRBD1 might be the D (6 bases). The V and J ends lost 1 base and 4 bases respectively, with 13 bases between them. Germline V gene lookup returns CDR1 SGHNT and CDR2 YENEEA. The CDR3 extends over 15 amino acids. The CDR3 nucleotides are TGTGCCAGCAGCTTAGCTGGGGGGCTAAGCACTGAAGCTTTCTTT. Protein product: CASSLAGGLSTEAFF.

The V and J genes are TRBV25-1 and TRBJ2-7, with D unresolved. The CDR3 loop spans 14 amino acids. V gave up 2 bases and J gave up 0 bases, with 8 bases separating them. Germline CDR1 reads MGHDK; CDR2 reads SYGVNS. CDR3 sequence (DNA): TGTGCCAGCAGTGAACTGGGGAACTCCTACGAGCAGTACTTC. It codes for CASSELGNSYEQYF.

This clone was detected once. This chain connects TRBV4-1 to TRBJ2-7, with 9 positions matching TRBD2. The germline V gene encodes CDR1 MGHRA and CDR2 YSYEKL. The CDR3 has 15 residues. V trimming: 1 base; J trimming: 2 bases; junction bases outside the gene matches: 3. CDR3 nucleotides: TGCGCCAGCAGCCAAGGGATAGCGGGAGCCTACGAGCAGTACTTC. Protein: CASSQGIAGAYEQYF.

This clone was counted a few times. The V call is TRBV9, the J call TRBJ2-7, with 10 bases that match TRBD1. With V trimmed by 4 bases and J by 2 bases, 15 bases remained unmatched. The CDR3 sequence is 18 residues long. Germline V gene lookup returns CDR1 SGDLS and CDR2 YYNGEE. The CDR3 loop is CASSPPRPGTGVPYEQYF. In nucleotides, the CDR3 is TGTGCCAGCAGCCCCCCCCGCCCGGGGACAGGGGTCCCCTACGAGCAGTACTTC.

This chain connects TRBV2 to TRBJ2-1; 7 nucleotides line up with TRBD2. Per the germline V gene, CDR1 is SNHLY and CDR2 is FYNNEI. Germline trimming cut 4 bases from V and 4 bases from J; bases unmatched to any gene: 10. The CDR3 runs to 16 residues. The CDR3 protein is CASSGTVGTIYNEQFF. CDR3 sequence (DNA): TGTGCCAGCAGTGGGACCGTCGGGACTATTTACAATGAGCAGTTCTTC. The whole variable domain, remainder taken from reference TRBV2 and TRBJ2-1, is EPEVTQTPSHQVTQMGQEVILRCVPISNHLYFYWYRQILGQKVEFLVSFYNNEISEKSEIFDDQFSVERPDGSNFTLKIRSTKLEDSAMYFCASSGTVGTIYNEQFFGPGTRLTVL.

The CDR3 nucleotides read TGTGCCAGCAGCTTAGCGTTGGGCAATCAGCCCCAGCATTTT. The encoded protein is CASSLALGNQPQHF. The rearrangement uses TRBV7-8 and TRBJ1-5; no firm D call. This CDR3 spans 14 amino acids. V lost 0 bases and J lost 2, with 5 bases in between. The germline CDR1 and CDR2 sequences are SGHVS and FQNEAQ.

V is TRBV19 and J is TRBJ2-1; weak D call: TRBD2 (6 bases). Trimming took off 3 bases at V and 0 bases at J, with 6 bases between the two ends. CDR1 and CDR2 (germline): LNHDA, SQIVND (reference sequence). CDR3 size: 14 residues. The CDR3 DNA sequence: TGTGCCAGTAGTATGGGGGGCTCCTACAATGAGCAGTTCTTC. It translates to CASSMGGSYNEQFF. The full variable domain, its missing parts supplied by reference TRBV19 and TRBJ2-1, is DGGITQSPKYLFRKEGQNVTLSCEQNLNHDAMYWYRQDPGQGLRLIYYSQIVNDFQKGDIAEGYSVSREKKESFPLTVTSAQKNPTAFYLCASSMGGSYNEQFFGPGTRLTVL.

V gene TRBV7-9 combines with J gene TRBJ1-2; no definite D call. Trimming removed 6 bases from V and 3 bases from J, with 20 bases in between. The CDR3 is made up of 16 amino acids. Germline CDR1 is SEHNR and CDR2 is FQNEAQ (reference sequence). CDR3 sequence reads: CASRGLGGGSDYGYTF. The DNA for the CDR3 is TGTGCCAGCAGGGGTTTAGGTGGAGGTTCCGACTATGGCTACACCTTC.

The rearrangement links TRBV27 to TRBJ1-1, with TRBD1 matching 9 bases. Germline V gene data show CDR1 as MNHEY and CDR2 as SMNVEV (reference sequence). CDR3 length equals 15 residues. V trimming: 6 bases; J trimming: 1 base; junction bases outside the gene matches: 6. The CDR3 DNA sequence: TGTGCCAGCAGACCCGGGACAGGGTCGAACACTGAAGCTTTCTTT. This sequence encodes CASRPGTGSNTEAFF.

This chain connects TRBV5-4 to TRBJ2-1; TRBD2 agrees at 7 bases. J was trimmed by 4 bases and V by 7 bases; bases with no gene match: 11. Looked up from germline, CDR1 is SGHNT and CDR2 is YYREEE (reference sequence). The CDR3 runs to 15 residues. The CDR3 loop is CASAPGRETYNEQFF. The CDR3 DNA reads as TGTGCCAGCGCCCCCGGGCGGGAGACTTACAATGAGCAGTTCTTC.

The chain uses TRBV28 and TRBJ1-5, with D perhaps matching TRBD1 (5 bases). Trimming removed 6 bases at V and 2 bases at J, with 11 bases between. CDR1 MDHEN and CDR2 SYDVKM come from the germline V gene. The CDR3 runs to 14 residues. The CDR3 DNA reads TGTGCCAGCAGCCAGGGTGGGGGCAATCAGCCCCAGCATTTT. The encoded protein is CASSQGGGNQPQHF.

J is TRBJ1-2 and V is TRBV29-1, with D unresolved. Trimming removed 3 bases from V and 4 bases from J, with 0 bases in between. The CDR3 totals 9 residues. Germline loops: CDR1 SQVTM, CDR2 ANQGSEA. The CDR3 is CSVDYGYTF. For the CDR3, the DNA is TGCAGCGTTGACTATGGCTACACCTTC.